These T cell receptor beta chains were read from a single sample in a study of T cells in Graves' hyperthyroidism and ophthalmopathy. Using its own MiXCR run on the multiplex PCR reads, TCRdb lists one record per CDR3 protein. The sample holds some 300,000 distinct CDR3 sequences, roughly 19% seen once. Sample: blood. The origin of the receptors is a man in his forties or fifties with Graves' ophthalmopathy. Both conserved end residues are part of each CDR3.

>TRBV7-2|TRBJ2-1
CASSLGGLASEQFF
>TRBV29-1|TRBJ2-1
CSVPQGLAGNNEQFF
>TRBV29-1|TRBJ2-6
CSVDPLGLAGGVLDFSGANVLTF
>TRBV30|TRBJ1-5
CAWSLRWVGSQPQHF
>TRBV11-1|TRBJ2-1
CASSSGLSYNEQFF
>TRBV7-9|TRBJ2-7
CASSFDSRYPSYEQYF
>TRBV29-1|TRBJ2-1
CSAQTGIGEQFF
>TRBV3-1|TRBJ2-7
CASSQTSGTDYEQYF
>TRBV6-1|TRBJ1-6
CASSQDGGYNSPLHF
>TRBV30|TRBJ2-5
CAWSDQETQYF
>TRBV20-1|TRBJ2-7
CSAKREGLREQYF
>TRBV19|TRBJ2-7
CASSLSPGTGLYEQYF
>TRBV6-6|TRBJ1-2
CASSYSPLSYGYTF
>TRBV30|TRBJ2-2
CAWSLRTAGTGELFF
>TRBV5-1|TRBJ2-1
CASRVVPEGEQFF
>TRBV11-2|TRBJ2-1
CASSLGPTSGEQFF
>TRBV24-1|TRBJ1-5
CATSDSSGNQPQHF
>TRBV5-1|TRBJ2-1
CASSFGGRGNNEQFF
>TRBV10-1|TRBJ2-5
CASSDGQETQYF
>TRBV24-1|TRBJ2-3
CATSDHTNSKGTDTQYF
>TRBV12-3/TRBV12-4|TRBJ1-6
CASREGSYNSPLHF
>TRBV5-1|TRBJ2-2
CASSFTGGNTGELFF
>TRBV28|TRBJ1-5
CASSLWEENQPQHF
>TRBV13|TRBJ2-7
CASSLARGREQYF
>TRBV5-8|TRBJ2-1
CASSLVGAGRGEQFF
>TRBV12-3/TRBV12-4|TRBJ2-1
CASILLASSYNEQFF
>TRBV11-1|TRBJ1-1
CASSLLRGRSGTEAFF
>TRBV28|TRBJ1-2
CASSLTWDRDGYTF
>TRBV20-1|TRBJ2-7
CSASEAQDRVDEQYF
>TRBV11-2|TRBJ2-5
CASSFLGGNQETQYF
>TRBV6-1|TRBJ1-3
CATLGPSSGNTIYF
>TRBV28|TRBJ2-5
CASSLNLVWETQYF
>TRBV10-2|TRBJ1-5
CASRDPGINQPQHF
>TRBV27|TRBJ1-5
CASSERGNNQPQHF
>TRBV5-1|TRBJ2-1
CASKPDSPSYNEQFF
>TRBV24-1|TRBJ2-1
CATSDQQRGEQFF
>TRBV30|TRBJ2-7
CAWRQQGELYEQYF
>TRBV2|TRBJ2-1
CASSSSKDEQFF
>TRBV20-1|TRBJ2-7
CSAGGLAGESSYEQYF
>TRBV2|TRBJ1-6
CASSEAYRGTSPLHF
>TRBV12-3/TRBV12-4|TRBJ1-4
CASTPSGVGEKLFF
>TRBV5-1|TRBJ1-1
CASSLGGQGYNTEAFF
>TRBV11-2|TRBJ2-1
CASSLRREGPANEQFF
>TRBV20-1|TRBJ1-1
CSRDRENTEAFF
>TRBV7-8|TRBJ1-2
CASRRGGSWGYTF
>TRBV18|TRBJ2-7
CASSPTGTSGTYEQYF
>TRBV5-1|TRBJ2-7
CASSLISVYPEQYF
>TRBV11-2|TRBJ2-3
CASSSTAGTGSTDTQYF